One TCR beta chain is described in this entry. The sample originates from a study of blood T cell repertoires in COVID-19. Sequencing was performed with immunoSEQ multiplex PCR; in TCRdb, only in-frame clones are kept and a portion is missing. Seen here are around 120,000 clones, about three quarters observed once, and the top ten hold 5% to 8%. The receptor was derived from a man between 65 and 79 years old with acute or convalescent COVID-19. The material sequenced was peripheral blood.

For the CDR3, the DNA is TGTGCCAGCAGTTCCCCTCGCCGACTTTATGGCTACACCTTC. Translated, it gives CASSSPRRLYGYTF. This chain links TRBV6-2 or TRBV6-3 with TRBJ1-2; D uncertain. V lost 4 bases and J 5 bases, leaving 14 bases between the germline ends. The CDR3 spans 14 residues. In germline, CDR1 is MNHEY, CDR2 SVGEGT.